The next 5 T cell receptor beta chains were all read from a single sample in a study of T-cell memory formation after mild COVID-19 (dated by TCRdb to about 2021). Preparation of the library involved 5' RACE. Sequencer: Illumina NovaSeq 6000. Clones were called with MiXCR by TCRdb after fastp trimmed the public reads at Q25, and only in-frame beta chains were retained. Entries that share a CDR3 protein sequence are merged under the most common genes and DNA. The sample profile shows tens of thousands of distinct CDR3 sequences; around a quarter of them were found once. Together, the top ten hold roughly two fifths of the sample. The specimen sequenced was PBMCs or a T cell subset sorted from them (not recorded which). These receptors originate from a man between 18 and 29 years old who had mild COVID-19 (a few samples of this study predate the infection). The sample titles of this study are shuffled in the database, so cell type and time point are left out; the donor was told from shared clones.

The chain employs TRBV9 and TRBJ2-2, with 8 bases matching TRBD1. With 4 bases clipped from V and 4 bases from J, the junction kept 6 bases outside the gene matches. In germline, CDR1 is SGDLS, CDR2 YYNGEE. The CDR3 totals 15 residues. The CDR3 sequence: CASSPTGGITGELFF. The DNA for the CDR3 is TGTGCCAGCAGCCCAACAGGGGGGATCACCGGGGAGCTGTTTTTT.

In its sample, this clonotype ranks as medium-sized (0.01 to 0.1%). This chain links TRBV20-1 with TRBJ2-3, with unresolved D. V lost 6 bases to trimming and J lost 3 bases, with 13 bases between them. Germline-derived CDR1 and CDR2 are DFQATT and SNEGSKA (reference sequence). The CDR3 is 13 residues long. The CDR3 nucleotides read TGCAGTGCCGACGAACGAGGAACAGATACGCAGTATTTT. Protein product: CSADERGTDTQYF.

This clonotype has more than one count but fewer than ten. The rearrangement joins TRBV9 to TRBJ2-7; D uncertain. Trimming took off 0 bases at V and 0 bases at J, with 7 bases between the two ends. CDR3 length: 14 residues. Germline CDR1 SGDLS, CDR2 YYNGEE. CDR3 nucleotides: TGTGCCAGCAGCGTAGTCGGTAGCTCCTACGAGCAGTACTTC. It translates to CASSVVGSSYEQYF.

DNA for the CDR3: TGCGCCAGCAGCCAAGGGGGACTGGGGGTATGGGAGCAGTTCTTC. Its protein product is CASSQGGLGVWEQFF. This chain links TRBV4-3 with TRBJ2-1, with D possibly TRBD2 on 6 matching bases. Deletions cut 1 base from V and 10 bases from J, with 17 bases between. There are 15 residues in the CDR3. Germline lookup yields CDR1 LGHNA and CDR2 YSLEER.

The rearrangement uses TRBV24-1 and TRBJ2-1; D gene unclear. The germline V and J ends were trimmed by 7 bases and 7 bases, with 10 bases remaining between them. The CDR3 extends over 12 amino acids. Looked up from germline, CDR1 is KGHDR and CDR2 is SFDVKD. The CDR3 loop reads CATRGSNNEQFF. Here the CDR3 DNA reads TGTGCCACCAGGGGAAGTAATAATGAGCAGTTCTTC.